These 27 T cell receptor beta chains came from one sample sequenced in a study of shared clonotypes between healthy human individuals. Sequencing used immunoSEQ multiplex PCR; TCRdb keeps in-frame clones, though not all of them. This sample yields under 2.5 million clones, of which just under 95% are seen a single time; 0.3% to 0.4% belongs to the top ten. What was sequenced was naive CD4+ T cells from PBMCs. This sample's subset: CD45RA+ positively selected. All receptors derive from a man between 18 and 29 years old in good health. Some clones in this sample may be carry-over from other donors' samples.

V gene TRBV5-1 combines with J gene TRBJ2-5; 11 nucleotides agree with TRBD2. The CDR3 totals 14 residues. In germline, CDR1 is SGHRS, CDR2 YFSETQ. Unmatched junction bases numbered 1, after V lost 5 bases and J lost 1 base. This chain's CDR3 is CASRGLAVQETQYF. The CDR3 DNA sequence: TGCGCCAGCAGGGGACTAGCGGTCCAAGAGACCCAGTACTTC.

The chain has TRBV2 and TRBJ2-2; 13 bases are a match to TRBD2. V gave up 7 bases and J gave up 0 bases; unmatched junction bases: 5. The CDR3 totals 17 residues. Germline V gene data show CDR1 as SNHLY and CDR2 as FYNNEI. The CDR3 coding sequence is TGTGCCAGCACGGGACTAGCGGGGCTCGCGAACACCGGGGAGCTGTTTTTT. This translates into CASTGLAGLANTGELFF. The entire variable domain, with the rest obtained from reference TRBV2 and TRBJ2-2, is as follows: EPEVTQTPSHQVTQMGQEVILRCVPISNHLYFYWYRQILGQKVEFLVSFYNNEISEKSEIFDDQFSVERPDGSNFTLKIRSTKLEDSAMYFCASTGLAGLANTGELFFGEGSRLTVL.

This chain uses TRBV6-6 with TRBJ1-2, with D perhaps matching TRBD1 (5 bases). Between the trimmed V and J ends, which lost 2 bases and 3 bases, there was a span of 7 bases. The germline V gene encodes CDR1 MNHNY and CDR2 SVGAGI (reference sequence). The CDR3 is 13 residues long. The CDR3 sequence: CASSYLGDYGYTF. As DNA, the CDR3 is TGTGCCAGCAGTTACCTGGGGGACTATGGCTACACCTTC.

The V gene is TRBV25-1, the J gene TRBJ2-3; no firm D call. CDR1 is MGHDK, CDR2 SYGVNS, per germline. V lost 8 bases and J 3 bases, leaving 21 bases between the germline ends. The CDR3 covers 16 residues. CDR3 amino acids: CASGGEVAPYTDTQYF. The CDR3 DNA is TGTGCCAGCGGTGGCGAGGTAGCACCTTATACAGATACGCAGTATTTT.

The DNA of the CDR3 is TGTGCCAGCAGCTTTTCAGGGCCCATGAACACTGAAGCTTTCTTT. Translation: CASSFSGPMNTEAFF. The genes are TRBV25-1 and TRBJ1-1, with D perhaps matching TRBD1 (5 bases). Germline CDR1 MGHDK, CDR2 SYGVNS. CDR3 size: 15 residues. Trimming shortened V by 6 bases and J by 0 bases, and 14 bases separated the two germline ends.

The DNA for the CDR3 is TGCGCCAGCAGCTTGAACAGGGGCCAAGGGGAAAAACTGTTTTTT. Protein sequence: CASSLNRGQGEKLFF. The chain couples TRBV5-1 to TRBJ1-4; TRBD1 matches 7 bases. CDR3 length: 15 residues. V lost 1 base and J lost 8; bases outside the gene matches: 8. Germline loops: CDR1 SGHRS, CDR2 YFSETQ.

In regard to this clone: Other DNA sequences of this sample code for an identical CDR3. The rearrangement uses TRBV5-8 and TRBJ2-3; D is uncertain. This CDR3 has 12 amino acids. Trimming cost V 0 bases and J 5 bases, with 4 bases left between them. Germline V gene lookup returns CDR1 SGHTS and CDR2 YDEGEE. CDR3 DNA: TGTGCCAGCAGCTTGGTAGGAGATACGCAGTATTTT. This codes for CASSLVGDTQYF.

The chain is built from TRBV28 and TRBJ2-7; D is perhaps TRBD2 (6 bases). The CDR3 runs to 15 residues. Germline V gene lookup returns CDR1 MDHEN and CDR2 SYDVKM. Trimming stripped 5 bases from V and 5 bases from J, with 19 bases between. CDR3 sequence: CASSRVQGGWNEQYF. CDR3 in DNA: TGTGCCAGCAGTCGAGTCCAAGGAGGGTGGAACGAGCAGTACTTC.

The chain has TRBV6-1 and TRBJ1-1; no reliable D call. Between the trimmed V and J ends, which lost 8 bases and 3 bases, there was a span of 16 bases. Germline assignment: CDR1 MNHNS and CDR2 SASEGT. This CDR3 is 14 amino acids long. DNA of the CDR3: TGTGCCAGCTCCCTCCGGACGTGGGACACTGAAGCTTTCTTT. Protein product: CASSLRTWDTEAFF.

The chain recombines TRBV5-6 with TRBJ2-7; weak D call: TRBD1 (6 bases). Germline loops: CDR1 SGHDT, CDR2 YYEEEE. The CDR3 loop spans 14 amino acids. V lost 6 bases to trimming and J lost 1 base, with 14 bases between them. This CDR3 reads CASTQGGRSYEQYF. The CDR3 DNA is TGTGCCAGCACCCAAGGGGGTAGGTCCTACGAGCAGTACTTC.

The chain recombines TRBV5-1 with TRBJ2-2; TRBD2 matches at 10 bases. V was clipped by 6 bases and J by 6 bases; unmatched bases: 8. CDR3 size: 15 residues. Germline V gene data show CDR1 as SGHRS and CDR2 as YFSETQ. The CDR3 DNA follows: TGCGCCAGCATCCTTTCTAGCGGGAGCTCCGGGGAGCTGTTTTTT. Residues: CASILSSGSSGELFF.

The V gene is TRBV11-2, the J gene TRBJ2-7; no definite D call. CDR1 and CDR2 from the germline V gene are SGHAT and FQNNGV. Trimming left V 1 base short and J 3 bases short, with 10 bases between. This CDR3 spans 14 amino acids. The CDR3 DNA follows: TGTGCCAGCAGCTTAGGGGCCAGCTACTACGAGCAGTACTTC. It encodes CASSLGASYYEQYF.

Comment on this clone: Other DNA sequences in the same sample also yield this CDR3. The chain recombines TRBV11-2 with TRBJ1-1; D is unclear. Germline CDR1 is SGHAT and CDR2 is FQNNGV. The CDR3 is 13 residues long. V lost 3 bases and J 1 base, leaving 6 bases between the germline ends. CDR3 loop: CASSLGGNTEAFF. CDR3 DNA sequence: TGTGCCAGCAGCTTGGGCGGGAACACTGAAGCTTTCTTT.

This chain uses TRBV5-1 with TRBJ1-1; 9 bases fit TRBD1. J lost 2 bases, V lost 3 bases, and 5 bases had no gene match. CDR3 length equals 15 residues. Germline CDR1 and CDR2: SGHRS and YFSETQ. This CDR3 reads CASSSADRGNTEAFF. In DNA, the CDR3 is TGCGCCAGCAGCTCCGCGGACAGGGGAAACACTGAAGCTTTCTTT.

The sample holds one count of this clone. The chain links TRBV19 to TRBJ2-3; 8 nucleotides align to TRBD2. Trimming cost V 6 bases and J 0 bases; bases outside gene matches: 2. The germline gives CDR1 LNHDA, CDR2 SQIVND (reference sequence). The CDR3 extends over 14 amino acids. The CDR3 DNA follows: TGTGCCAGTAGGGTAGCGGGAAGCACAGATACGCAGTATTTT. Its translation: CASRVAGSTDTQYF.

This rearrangement joins TRBV7-5 to TRBJ2-7. TRBV7-5 is noted as a pseudogene. The CDR3 extends over 15 amino acids. The CDR3 nucleotides are TGTGCCAGAAGCCCAAGCGAGGGAAGGGGCTACGAGCAGTACTTC. Protein product: CARSPSEGRGYEQYF.

This chain links TRBV6-1 with TRBJ1-2; D unclear. CDR1 MNHNS and CDR2 SASEGT come from the germline V gene. This CDR3 is 14 amino acids long. Deletions cut 1 base from V and 2 bases from J, with 8 bases between. The CDR3 coding sequence is TGTGCCAGCAGTGAAGGGACCCAGAACTATGGCTACACCTTC. It is translated as CASSEGTQNYGYTF.

Regarding this clone: Other DNA sequences in this sample translate to the same CDR3. This sequence joins TRBV9 and TRBJ2-1; 9 bases line up with TRBD1. The CDR3 is 14 residues long. Germline CDR1 is SGDLS and CDR2 is YYNGEE. J was trimmed by 5 bases and V by 3 bases; bases with no gene match: 3. The CDR3 nucleotides are TGTGCCAGCAGCGAAGGACAGGGGAACAATGAGCAGTTCTTC. It yields the protein CASSEGQGNNEQFF.

The chain recombines TRBV7-2 with TRBJ2-7, with 14 bases aligning to TRBD2. CDR1 and CDR2 from the germline V gene are SGHTA and FQGNSA. V lost 5 bases to trimming and J lost 9 bases; unmatched junction nucleotides: 12. The CDR3 has 16 amino acids. In DNA form, the CDR3 reads TGTGCCAGCAGCACAAGTGGGGGACTAGCGGGAGTAAGGCAGTACTTC. Its protein is CASSTSGGLAGVRQYF.

The chain combines TRBV7-2 with TRBJ1-2; 7 bases align to TRBD1. The CDR3 is 16 residues long. The V gene's germline CDR1 is SGHTA and CDR2 FQGNSA. V was pared by 4 bases and J by 7 bases, with 15 bases of the junction left unmatched. This chain's CDR3 is CASSSGGTVSLFGYTF. The CDR3 coding sequence is TGTGCCAGCAGCTCAGGGGGTACCGTCTCCCTCTTTGGCTACACCTTC.

V gene TRBV7-3 combines with J gene TRBJ2-3; D is possibly TRBD2 (6 bases). The germline gives CDR1 SGHTA, CDR2 FQGTGA. CDR3 length: 14 residues. Trimming removed 5 bases at V and 0 bases at J, with 9 bases between. Here the CDR3 DNA reads TGTGCCAGCAGCGACAGCGGGAGCACAGATACGCAGTATTTT. Amino acid sequence: CASSDSGSTDTQYF.

This clone was recorded once. The rearrangement uses TRBV11-2 and TRBJ2-1, with 9 bases that match TRBD2. The CDR3 is made up of 17 amino acids. Per the germline V gene, CDR1 is SGHAT and CDR2 is FQNNGV. Trimming removed 5 bases from V and 3 bases from J; junction bases left unmatched: 11. CDR3 sequence: CASSPWLAGVNYNEQFF. As DNA, the CDR3 is TGTGCCAGCAGCCCCTGGTTAGCGGGAGTGAACTACAATGAGCAGTTCTTC.

The chain couples TRBV5-1 to TRBJ2-5, with 8 bases fitting TRBD1. The trim removed 2 bases at V and 4 bases at J, leaving 10 bases unmatched. CDR3 length: 16 residues. Germline V gene lookup returns CDR1 SGHRS and CDR2 YFSETQ. This chain's CDR3 is CASSLSPGQVAETQYF. The CDR3 DNA reads TGCGCCAGCAGCTTATCCCCGGGACAGGTGGCAGAGACCCAGTACTTC.

V and J are TRBV2 and TRBJ1-5; D remains unclear. Germline V gives CDR1 SNHLY, CDR2 FYNNEI. This CDR3 comprises 16 residues. Trimming cost V 6 bases and J 2 bases, with 17 bases left between them. CDR3 loop: CASRNGGGRGNQPQHF. The DNA for the CDR3 is TGTGCCAGCAGGAACGGAGGAGGGCGAGGCAATCAGCCCCAGCATTTT.

This sequence joins TRBV5-1 and TRBJ2-5; 7 bases fit TRBD1. The trim removed 3 bases at V and 3 bases at J, leaving 5 bases unmatched. Germline V gives CDR1 SGHRS, CDR2 YFSETQ. The CDR3 is 14 residues long. The CDR3 sequence is CASSSPQGEETQYF. The CDR3 nucleotides read TGCGCCAGCAGCTCTCCCCAGGGGGAAGAGACCCAGTACTTC.

The J gene is TRBJ2-4, the V gene TRBV4-2, with 8 bases matching TRBD2. The CDR3 consists of 17 residues. V shed 2 bases, J shed 3 bases, and the junction held 9 bases outside the gene matches. Germline CDR1 LGHNA, CDR2 YNFKEQ. The CDR3 sequence is CASSQSTSGQHKNIQYF. As DNA, the CDR3 is TGTGCCAGCAGCCAAAGTACTAGCGGCCAACACAAAAACATTCAGTACTTC.

V usage is TRBV19 and J usage is TRBJ1-4, with 7 positions matching TRBD1. The V segment lost 6 bases and the J segment 5 bases; nucleotides outside the gene matches: 9. CDR1 is LNHDA, CDR2 SQIVND, per germline (reference sequence). The CDR3 is 15 residues long. The CDR3 region has the DNA TGTGCCAGTAGCCCCCGGGACAGACCAAATGAAAAACTGTTTTTT. Translating gives CASSPRDRPNEKLFF.